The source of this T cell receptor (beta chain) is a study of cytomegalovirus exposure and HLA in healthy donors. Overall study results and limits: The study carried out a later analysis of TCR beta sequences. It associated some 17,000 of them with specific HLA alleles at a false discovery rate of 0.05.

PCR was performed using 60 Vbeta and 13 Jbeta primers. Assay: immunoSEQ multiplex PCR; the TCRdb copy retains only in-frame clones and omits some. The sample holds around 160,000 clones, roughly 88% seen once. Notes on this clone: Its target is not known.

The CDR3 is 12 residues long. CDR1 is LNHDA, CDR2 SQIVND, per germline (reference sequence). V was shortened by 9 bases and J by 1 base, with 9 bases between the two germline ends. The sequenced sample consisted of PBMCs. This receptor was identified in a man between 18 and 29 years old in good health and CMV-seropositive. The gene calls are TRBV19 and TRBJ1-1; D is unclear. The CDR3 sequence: CASAKTNTEAFF. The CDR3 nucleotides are TGTGCCAGCGCTAAAACGAACACTGAAGCTTTCTTT.